This T cell receptor beta chain came from a study of cytomegalovirus exposure and HLA in healthy donors. Study in general: The roughly 120 validation repertoires were reported in a later analysis to have been generated on the same platform as the approximately 600 first-cohort repertoires.

The length of the CDR3 is 15 residues. Per germline, CDR1 SGHTA and CDR2 FQGTGA. V was clipped by 2 bases and J by 5 bases; unmatched bases: 5. Libraries were prepared by immunoSEQ multiplex PCR; TCRdb keeps only in-frame clonotypes and omits some of them. The sample comprises approximately 280,000 clones, 65% to 90% of which are singletons, and approximately 1% rests with the top ten. Material: PBMCs. The TCR comes from a woman aged 18-35 years in good health and CMV-seronegative. The rearrangement links TRBV7-3 to TRBJ2-1; 8 bases line up with TRBD2. CDR3 sequence (DNA): TGTGCCAGCAGCTTAGGACTAGCATCTGACAATGAGCAGTTCTTC. Protein product: CASSLGLASDNEQFF.